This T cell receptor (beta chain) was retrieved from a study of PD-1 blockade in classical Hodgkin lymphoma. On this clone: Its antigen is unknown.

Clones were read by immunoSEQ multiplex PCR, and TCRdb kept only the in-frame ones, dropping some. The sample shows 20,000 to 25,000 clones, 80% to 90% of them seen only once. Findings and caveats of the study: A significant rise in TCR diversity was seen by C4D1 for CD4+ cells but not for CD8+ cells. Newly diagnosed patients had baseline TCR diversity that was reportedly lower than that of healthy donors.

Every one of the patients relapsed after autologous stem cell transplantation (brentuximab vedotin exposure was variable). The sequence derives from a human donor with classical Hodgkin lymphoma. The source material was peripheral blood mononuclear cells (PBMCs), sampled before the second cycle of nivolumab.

The CDR3 is CASSESRYTEAFF. CDR3 DNA: TGTGCCAGCAGTGAATCGCGGTACACTGAAGCTTTCTTT. The J gene is TRBJ1-1, the V gene TRBV6-5, with D hard to call. V gave up 5 bases and J gave up 3 bases, with 10 bases separating them. The CDR3 runs 13 residues. Germline V gives CDR1 MNHEY, CDR2 SVGAGI.